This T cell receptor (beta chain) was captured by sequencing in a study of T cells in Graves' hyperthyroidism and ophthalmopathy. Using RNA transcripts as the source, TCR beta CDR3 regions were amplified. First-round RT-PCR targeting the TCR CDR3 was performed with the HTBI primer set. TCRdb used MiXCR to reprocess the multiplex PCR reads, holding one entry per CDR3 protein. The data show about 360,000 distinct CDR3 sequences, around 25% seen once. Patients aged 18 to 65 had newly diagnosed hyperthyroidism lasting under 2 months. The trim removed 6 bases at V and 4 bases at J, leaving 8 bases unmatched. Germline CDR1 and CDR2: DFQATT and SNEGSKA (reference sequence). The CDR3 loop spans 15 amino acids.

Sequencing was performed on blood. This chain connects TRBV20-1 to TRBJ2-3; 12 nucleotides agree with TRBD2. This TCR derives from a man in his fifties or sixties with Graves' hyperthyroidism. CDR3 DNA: TGCAGTGCCATTCCCTCTAGCGGGAGGGCAGATACGCAGTATTTT. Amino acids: CSAIPSSGRADTQYF.